Following are 27 T cell receptor beta chains from one sample sequenced in a study of a mutant IDH1 vaccine in newly diagnosed glioma. Using immunoSEQ multiplex PCR, the repertoire was profiled, and TCRdb retains in-frame clones only, with some absent. The data show about 60,000 clones, roughly 80% seen once. As to time point: week 47, end of study. Doses consisted of 300 ug of mutant IDH1 20-mer peptide each, paired with topical imiquimod. No antigens are known for them. The source material was PBMCs, sampled from a glioma patient whose treatment included an IDH1 peptide vaccine. The origin of the receptors is a woman between 50 and 59 years old with glioma.

The V gene is TRBV6-5, the J gene TRBJ1-1; D not resolved. This CDR3 has 13 residues. Germline V gene lookup returns CDR1 MNHEY and CDR2 SVGAGI. The V and J ends lost 2 bases and 5 bases respectively, with 9 bases between them. DNA for the CDR3: TGTGCCAGCAGTTACCTCCTGGGGACTGAAGCTTTCTTT. This sequence encodes CASSYLLGTEAFF.

This rearrangement joins TRBV6-6 to TRBJ1-1, with no clear D. Deletions cut 8 bases from V and 1 base from J, with 11 bases between. The CDR3 consists of 13 residues. Per the germline V gene, CDR1 is MNHNY and CDR2 is SVGAGI (reference sequence). CDR3 sequence: CASGLTSNTEAFF. CDR3 DNA: TGTGCCAGCGGCCTGACATCGAACACTGAAGCTTTCTTT.

This sequence joins TRBV6-1 and TRBJ1-5, with a possible D match to TRBD1 (6 bases). Trimming took 4 bases from V and 0 from J, leaving 13 bases between them. From germline, CDR1 is MNHNS and CDR2 SASEGT. The CDR3 spans 16 residues. The CDR3 sequence is CASSVSGAPSNQPQHF. For the CDR3, the DNA is TGTGCCAGCAGTGTCTCGGGGGCCCCTAGCAATCAGCCCCAGCATTTT.

V usage is TRBV30 and J usage is TRBJ1-1, with D unclear. Germline CDR1 is GTSNPN and CDR2 is SVGIG (reference sequence). V dropped 0 bases and J dropped 0 bases, with 14 bases sitting between them. The CDR3 covers 16 residues. The DNA for the CDR3 is TGTGCCTGGAGTGTACAAGGGTTCCTACTGAACACTGAAGCTTTCTTT. Protein sequence: CAWSVQGFLLNTEAFF.

V gene TRBV19 combines with J gene TRBJ1-5; 10 bases agree with TRBD1. Trimming removed 6 bases from V and 6 bases from J; junction bases left unmatched: 5. Germline CDR1 reads LNHDA; CDR2 reads SQIVND (reference sequence). The CDR3 contains 14 residues. In DNA form, the CDR3 reads TGTGCCAGTAGGTGGACAGGGGGATTTCAGCCCCAGCATTTT. Its translation: CASRWTGGFQPQHF.

This clone showed up just a few times. The J gene is TRBJ1-1, the V gene TRBV13; TRBD1 might be the D (5 bases). Looked up from germline, CDR1 is PRHDT and CDR2 is FYEKMQ (reference sequence). V lost 2 bases and J lost 2, with 9 bases in between. This CDR3 contains 14 residues. For the CDR3, the DNA is TGTGCCAGCAGCTTACCCGGGGCCAACACTGAAGCTTTCTTT. Its translation is CASSLPGANTEAFF.

This clone was recorded once. The CDR3 sequence is CASSYSTGSSYEQYF. For the CDR3, the DNA is TGTGCCAGCAGTTACTCGACAGGGAGCTCCTACGAGCAGTACTTC. The gene calls are TRBV6-6 and TRBJ2-7; 7 bases map to TRBD1. The V gene's germline CDR1 is MNHNY and CDR2 SVGAGI (reference sequence). CDR3 length equals 15 residues. Losses at the gene ends were 0 bases for V and 0 bases for J; bases not matched to a gene: 2.

The chain joins TRBV27 to TRBJ1-1; D possibly corresponds to TRBD1 (6 bases). CDR1 is MNHEY, CDR2 SMNVEV, per germline (reference sequence). CDR3 length: 14 amino acids. With 8 bases removed from V and 2 bases from J, the gap between germline ends came to 15 bases. The CDR3: CASSLDRYNTEAFF. The CDR3 nucleotides are TGTGCCAGCTCTCTTGACAGGTATAACACTGAAGCTTTCTTT.

Written as DNA, the CDR3 is TGTGCCAGCAGTTATAGGTTCGGGGGAGGAGATACGCAGTATTTT. Translated, it gives CASSYRFGGGDTQYF. This chain links TRBV6-5 with TRBJ2-3; possibly TRBD2 for D (6 bases). The CDR3 extends over 15 amino acids. Trimming took off 3 bases at V and 5 bases at J, with 15 bases between the two ends. Germline values: CDR1 MNHEY, CDR2 SVGAGI.

In DNA, the CDR3 is TGTGCCATCGGTGGGGGGGTGGCCTACGAGCAGTACTTC. Translated, it gives CAIGGGVAYEQYF. The V and J genes are TRBV10-3 and TRBJ2-7, with 7 bases lining up with TRBD2. CDR3 length equals 13 residues. The V segment lost 8 bases and the J segment 2 bases; nucleotides outside the gene matches: 6. Germline values: CDR1 ENHRY, CDR2 SYGVKD.

The chain couples TRBV7-9 to TRBJ1-2; D uncertain. V was shortened by 5 bases and J by 6 bases, with 10 bases between the two germline ends. This CDR3 region has 12 residues. Germline CDR1 and CDR2: SEHNR and FQNEAQ (reference sequence). CDR3 bases: TGTGCCAGCAGCCCCGAGAGCGATGGCTACACCTTC. It yields the protein CASSPESDGYTF.

The V and J genes are TRBV9 and TRBJ2-6; D ambiguous. Germline assignment: CDR1 SGDLS and CDR2 YYNGEE. The CDR3 is made up of 16 amino acids. Trimming removed 4 bases at V and 2 bases at J, with 13 bases between. CDR3 loop: CASSLGYGAGANVLTF. The CDR3 coding sequence is TGTGCCAGCAGCCTAGGGTACGGCGCTGGGGCCAACGTCCTGACTTTC.

This chain connects TRBV7-9 to TRBJ1-2; D is uncertain. The CDR3 is 12 residues long. Germline V gene sequence: CDR1 SEHNR, CDR2 FQNEAQ (reference sequence). Trimming cost V 5 bases and J 4 bases, with 8 bases left between them. This CDR3 is CASSLGVYGYTF. DNA of the CDR3: TGTGCCAGCAGCCTCGGGGTCTATGGCTACACCTTC.

The chain couples TRBV5-1 to TRBJ1-1; D is uncertain. CDR1 SGHRS and CDR2 YFSETQ come from the germline V gene. CDR3 length: 13 residues. V was shortened by 0 bases and J by 5 bases, with 8 bases between the two germline ends. CDR3 protein: CASSLEGQTEAFF. DNA for the CDR3: TGCGCCAGCAGCTTGGAAGGGCAGACTGAAGCTTTCTTT.

The CDR3 DNA reads as TGTGCCAGCAGTCTTGGCGGGGGGAACACAGATACGCAGTATTTT. Translation gives CASSLGGGNTDTQYF. This sequence joins TRBV6-6 and TRBJ2-3, with 8 nucleotides matching TRBD2. The CDR3 is 15 residues long. CDR1 is MNHNY, CDR2 SVGAGI, per germline (reference sequence). V shed 5 bases, J shed 2 bases, and the junction held 6 bases outside the gene matches.

This clone was recorded only once. For the CDR3, the DNA is TGTGCCAGCAGTTACCGTTGGCCGAGCGAAAAACTGTTTTTT. Translating gives CASSYRWPSEKLFF. The rearrangement uses TRBV6-6 and TRBJ1-4; D gene ambiguous. The CDR3 loop spans 14 amino acids. V was trimmed by 2 bases and J by 8 bases, leaving 12 bases between them. CDR1 and CDR2 from the germline V gene are MNHNY and SVGAGI (reference sequence).

A few counts support this clone. The rearrangement uses TRBV18 and TRBJ1-4; D is unclear. The CDR3 totals 16 residues. Germline V gene lookup returns CDR1 KGHSH and CDR2 LQKENI. V was trimmed by 1 base and J by 6 bases, leaving 15 bases between them. The CDR3 here is CASSPRSALGDEKLFF. CDR3 bases: TGTGCCAGCTCACCACGGAGCGCGTTGGGAGATGAAAAACTGTTTTTT.

V and J are TRBV5-1 and TRBJ2-7; no reliable D call. This CDR3 has 13 amino acids. The V end was cut by 1 base, the J end by 3 bases, with 8 bases between. Germline assignment: CDR1 SGHRS and CDR2 YFSETQ. The chain's CDR3 is CASSLSAGYEQYF. The DNA of the CDR3 is TGCGCCAGCAGCTTGTCGGCAGGCTACGAGCAGTACTTC. The full variable domain, its missing parts supplied by reference TRBV5-1 and TRBJ2-7, is KAGVTQTPRYLIKTRGQQVTLSCSPISGHRSVSWYQQTPGQGLQFLFEYFSETQRNKGNFPGRFSGRQFSNSRSEMNVSTLELGDSALYLCASSLSAGYEQYFGPGTRLTVT.

The chain couples TRBV28 to TRBJ2-5; D not resolved. This CDR3 has 13 residues. CDR1 is MDHEN and CDR2 is SYDVKM in the germline V gene. V lost 4 bases, J lost 5 bases, and 11 bases lay in between. This CDR3 is CASSSLDGETQYF. In DNA form, the CDR3 reads TGTGCCAGCAGTTCTTTGGACGGGGAGACCCAGTACTTC.

The chain links TRBV5-6 to TRBJ2-3; D remains unclear. Trimming removed 4 bases at V and 4 bases at J, with 13 bases between. This CDR3 comprises 14 residues. CDR1 and CDR2 (germline): SGHDT, YYEEEE. CDR3 amino acids: CASSLPRVADTQYF. The CDR3 bases are TGTGCCAGCAGCCTTCCTCGGGTGGCAGATACGCAGTATTTT.

The J gene is TRBJ2-7, the V gene TRBV28; D is perhaps TRBD2 (7 bases). V was trimmed by 6 bases and J by 5 bases, leaving 17 bases between them. CDR3 length: 14 residues. Per germline, CDR1 MDHEN and CDR2 SYDVKM. The CDR3 is CASSSGGPLHEQYF. In nucleotides, the CDR3 is TGTGCCAGCAGCTCCGGGGGGCCCTTGCACGAGCAGTACTTC.

This chain uses TRBV7-2 with TRBJ1-3; a weak D match, TRBD1 (6 bases). Per germline, CDR1 SGHTA and CDR2 FQGNSA. CDR3 length: 15 residues. Trimming left V 5 bases short and J 4 bases short, with 15 bases between. The CDR3 sequence: CASSADSTPGNTIYF. Written as DNA, the CDR3 is TGTGCCAGCAGCGCGGACAGTACTCCCGGAAACACCATATATTTT.

The CDR3 nucleotides are TGTGCCAGTAGTATCGGACAGGGGAGGGCAGATACGCAGTATTTT. Protein product: CASSIGQGRADTQYF. The chain uses TRBV19 and TRBJ2-3; the match to TRBD1 covers 9 bases. The CDR3 has 15 amino acids. The V and J ends lost 3 bases and 4 bases, in that order; junction bases with no gene match: 5. Germline CDR1 reads LNHDA; CDR2 reads SQIVND (reference sequence).

This clone was seen only once. The rearrangement joins TRBV5-1 to TRBJ1-1, with D uncertain. The ends were cut back, 0 bases at V and 0 bases at J, with 3 bases in the middle. The germline gives CDR1 SGHRS, CDR2 YFSETQ. This CDR3 spans 13 amino acids. DNA for the CDR3: TGCGCCAGCAGCTTGGATATGAACACTGAAGCTTTCTTT. Encoded protein: CASSLDMNTEAFF.

This rearrangement joins TRBV13 to TRBJ2-7; D might be TRBD1 (6 bases). Per the germline V gene, CDR1 is PRHDT and CDR2 is FYEKMQ (reference sequence). The CDR3 has 14 residues. Between the trimmed V and J ends, which lost 4 bases and 5 bases, there was a span of 15 bases. Written as DNA, the CDR3 is TGTGCCAGCAGCTCGGACAGTTCGAGTAACGAGCAGTACTTC. Its translation is CASSSDSSSNEQYF.

This sequence joins TRBV9 and TRBJ2-3, with a possible D match to TRBD2 (7 bases). Between the trimmed V and J ends, which lost 2 bases and 1 base, there was a span of 14 bases. The CDR3 is 16 amino acids. Germline V lookup: CDR1 SGDLS, CDR2 YYNGEE. CDR3 loop: CASSVDAGARTDTQYF. As DNA, the CDR3 is TGTGCCAGCAGCGTGGATGCGGGGGCGCGCACAGATACGCAGTATTTT. Complete variable domain (other parts from reference TRBV9 and TRBJ2-3): DSGVTQTPKHLITATGQRVTLRCSPRSGDLSVYWYQQSLDQGLQFLIQYYNGEERAKGNILERFSAQQFPDLHSELNLSSLELGDSALYFCASSVDAGARTDTQYFGPGTRLTVL.

This clone was observed a few times. V is TRBV27 and J is TRBJ2-7, with D possibly called TRBD1 or TRBD2 (5 bases each). CDR3 length: 14 amino acids. Germline CDR1 MNHEY, CDR2 SMNVEV (reference sequence). V lost 2 bases and J 0 bases, leaving 8 bases between the germline ends. CDR3 amino acids: CASSLRGDSYEQYF. For the CDR3, the DNA is TGTGCCAGCAGTTTACGAGGGGACTCCTACGAGCAGTACTTC.